These T cell receptor beta chains were read from a single sample in a study of Ad26.COV2.S vaccination and SARS-CoV-2 variants. The table came from immunoSEQ multiplex PCR; TCRdb's copy has only in-frame clones and leaves some out. The sample lists 440,000 or so clones, 90% seen once, with more than 3.5% in the top ten. Sample: peripheral blood, taken in a trial of Ad26.COV2.S vaccine versus placebo. The source of these receptors is a person aged 18-60 years who received the Ad26.COV2.S COVID-19 vaccine or a placebo. Both conserved end residues are part of each CDR3. D genes are given only for firm matches. For some rows the clone size is stated as once, few or many, or as a class when expanded; others skip it.

once,TRBV12-3/TRBV12-4,TRBJ1-5,NA,TGTGCCAGCAGTCCAAGTGGGAATCAGCCCCAGCATTTT,CASSPSGNQPQHF
NA,TRBV27,TRBJ2-5,TRBD2,TGTGCCAGCAGTAATAGCGGGAGGAACACCCAGTACTTC,CASSNSGRNTQYF
NA,TRBV7-9,TRBJ2-3,NA,TGTGCCAGCAGCTTAGAAGCTACCCGGGAGAGAGATACGCAGTATTTT,CASSLEATRERDTQYF
once,TRBV6-6,TRBJ2-7,NA,TGTGCCAGCAGCCGGGACTCCTACGAGCAGTACTTC,CASSRDSYEQYF
NA,TRBV9,TRBJ1-1,NA,TGTGCCAGCAGCGCTACCGGGAGCATGAACACTGAAGCTTTCTTT,CASSATGSMNTEAFF
NA,TRBV27,TRBJ1-1,TRBD1,TGTGCCAGCAGTTTAAGGCAGGGGGTGTTTGAAGCTTTCTTT,CASSLRQGVFEAFF
NA,TRBV11-2,TRBJ1-4,NA,TGTGCCAGCAGCCTCCGCCCTGTTGCAACTAATGAAAAACTGTTTTTT,CASSLRPVATNEKLFF
NA,TRBV29-1,TRBJ2-7,TRBD1,TGCAGCGTTATCGTTCAGGGGGCAAAATACGAGCAGTACTTC,CSVIVQGAKYEQYF
NA,TRBV6-5,TRBJ1-5,NA,TGTGCCAGCAGTTACGGTCGCAATCAGCCCCAGCATTTT,CASSYGRNQPQHF
NA,TRBV7-2,TRBJ2-5,NA,TGTGCCAGCAGCATTTATGGACAAGAGACCCAGTACTTC,CASSIYGQETQYF
NA,TRBV7-9,TRBJ2-1,NA,TGTGCCAGCAGCTTAAGTCCCAATGAGCAGTTCTTC,CASSLSPNEQFF
NA,TRBV18,TRBJ2-2,TRBD1,TGTGCCAGCTCACCGACTCTAACAGGGGCGACCGGGGAGCTGTTTTTT,CASSPTLTGATGELFF
NA,TRBV7-6,TRBJ2-1,NA,TGTGCCAGCAGCTTAAGTGGACTTAACAATGAGCAGTTCTTC,CASSLSGLNNEQFF
NA,TRBV5-1,TRBJ1-5,NA,TGCGCCAGCAGCTTGGGTATTGGATCAGCCGATCAGCCCCAGCATTTT,CASSLGIGSADQPQHF
NA,TRBV2,TRBJ2-3,NA,TGTGCCAGCAGGGGGCGGGCAGAAGATACGCAGTATTTT,CASRGRAEDTQYF
NA,TRBV6-4,TRBJ2-5,TRBD2,TGTGCCAGCAGTCCGATGGGCGGGAGTTTGGAGACCCAGTACTTC,CASSPMGGSLETQYF
NA,TRBV3-1/TRBV3-2,TRBJ2-1,NA,TGTGCCAGCAGACCAACTAGGAGCTCCTACAATGAGCAGTTCTTC,CASRPTRSSYNEQFF
NA,TRBV4-2,TRBJ2-5,NA,TGTGCCAGCAGCCAAGATGTGGCGGGCACACAAGAGACCCAGTACTTC,CASSQDVAGTQETQYF
NA,TRBV10-3,TRBJ1-5,NA,TGTGCCATCAGTGATGGGGGGGCAGGTGGACGAAAGAATCAGCCCCAGCATTTT,CAISDGGAGGRKNQPQHF
NA,TRBV6-1,TRBJ2-7,TRBD1,TGTGCCAGCAGTGAAATGGGACAGGGGAAGTACGAGCAGTACTTC,CASSEMGQGKYEQYF